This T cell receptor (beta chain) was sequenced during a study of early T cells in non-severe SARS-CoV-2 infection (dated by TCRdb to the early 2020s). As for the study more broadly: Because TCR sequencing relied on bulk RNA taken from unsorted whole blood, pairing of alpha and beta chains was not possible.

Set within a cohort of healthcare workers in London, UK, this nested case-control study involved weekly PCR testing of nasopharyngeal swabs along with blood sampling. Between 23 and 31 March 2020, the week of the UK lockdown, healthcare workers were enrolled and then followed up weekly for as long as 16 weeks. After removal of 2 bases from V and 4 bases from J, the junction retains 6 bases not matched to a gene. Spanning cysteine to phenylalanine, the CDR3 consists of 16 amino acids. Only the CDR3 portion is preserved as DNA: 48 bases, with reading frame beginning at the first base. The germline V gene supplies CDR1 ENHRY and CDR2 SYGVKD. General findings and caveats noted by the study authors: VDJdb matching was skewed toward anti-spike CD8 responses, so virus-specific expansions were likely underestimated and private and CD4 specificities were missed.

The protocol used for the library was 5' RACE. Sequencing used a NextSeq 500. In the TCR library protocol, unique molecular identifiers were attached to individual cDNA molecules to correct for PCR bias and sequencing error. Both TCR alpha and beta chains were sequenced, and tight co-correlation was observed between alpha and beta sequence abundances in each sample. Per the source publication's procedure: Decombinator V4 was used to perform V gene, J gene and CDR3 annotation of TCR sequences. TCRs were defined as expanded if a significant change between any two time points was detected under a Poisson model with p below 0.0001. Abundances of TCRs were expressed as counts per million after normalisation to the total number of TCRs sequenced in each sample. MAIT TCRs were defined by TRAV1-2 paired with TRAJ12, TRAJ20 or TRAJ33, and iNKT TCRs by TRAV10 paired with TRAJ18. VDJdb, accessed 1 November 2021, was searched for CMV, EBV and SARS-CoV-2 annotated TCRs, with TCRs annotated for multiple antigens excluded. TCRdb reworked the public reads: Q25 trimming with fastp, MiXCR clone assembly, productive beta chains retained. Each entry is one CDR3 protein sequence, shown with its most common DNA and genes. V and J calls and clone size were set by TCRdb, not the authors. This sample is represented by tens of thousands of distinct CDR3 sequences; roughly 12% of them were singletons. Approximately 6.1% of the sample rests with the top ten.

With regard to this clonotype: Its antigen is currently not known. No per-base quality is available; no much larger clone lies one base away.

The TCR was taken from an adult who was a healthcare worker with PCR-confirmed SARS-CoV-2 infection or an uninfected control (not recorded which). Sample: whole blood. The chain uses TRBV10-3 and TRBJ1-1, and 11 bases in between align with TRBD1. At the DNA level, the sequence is TGTGCCATCAGTGAGGCGGGGACAGGGGGAACCACTGAAGCTTTCTTT. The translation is CAISEAGTGGTTEAFF.